A single TCR beta chain is shown here with its context. Antigen specificity is unknown. No immunosuppressive drugs were given to ulcerative colitis patients before diagnostic colonoscopy. This sample was included in a study of pediatric ulcerative colitis. The assay was immunoSEQ multiplex PCR, and TCRdb's table has in-frame clones only and misses some. Among approximately 14,000 clones, around 90% were seen once, and the ten largest hold 0.75% to 1%. CDR3 length: 14 amino acids. Germline V gene lookup returns CDR1 SEHNR and CDR2 FQNEAQ (reference sequence). The V end was cut by 8 bases, the J end by 0 bases, with 12 bases between. Study results and caveats: Acute severe colitis showed lower rectal diversity from clonal expansions.

The source of this sequence is a boy aged 10-17 years with moderate ulcerative colitis. The genes are TRBV7-9 and TRBJ2-3; D perhaps matches TRBD2 (5 bases). Material: blood. The CDR3 loop reads CASGGAVSTDTQYF. The CDR3 region has the DNA TGTGCCAGCGGAGGAGCGGTTAGCACAGATACGCAGTATTTT.